The present T cell receptor beta chain was sequenced within a study of T cell repertoires in cytomegalovirus infection. Study in general: An indication of both CMV infection and matching HLA type came from public TCR beta signatures. Study-wide points: Clonotypes of TCR beta that were HLA-C-restricted and CMV-specific dominated the ex vivo response. Frequencies of public TCR beta families were cumulated, and this identified carriers of CMV plus the relevant HLA.

The sample holds many counts of this clonotype. The antigen remains undetermined. Looked up from germline, CDR1 is SGHNT and CDR2 is YYREEE (reference sequence). CDR3 length equals 13 residues. With 4 bases removed from V and 6 bases from J, the gap between germline ends came to 12 bases. TCRdb ran MiXCR on the reads and lists one entry per CDR3 protein. Of about 230,000 distinct CDR3 sequences listed, 6% to 8% are singletons. The TCR was taken from a human donor in good health (CMV status not recorded). Some clones in this sample may be carry-over from other donors' samples. J is TRBJ2-3 and V is TRBV5-4; D not resolved. The sequencing sample was made of PBMCs. The chain's CDR3 is CASSLNSVDTQYF. The CDR3 region has the DNA TGTGCCAGCAGCCTCAATAGTGTGGATACGCAGTATTTT.